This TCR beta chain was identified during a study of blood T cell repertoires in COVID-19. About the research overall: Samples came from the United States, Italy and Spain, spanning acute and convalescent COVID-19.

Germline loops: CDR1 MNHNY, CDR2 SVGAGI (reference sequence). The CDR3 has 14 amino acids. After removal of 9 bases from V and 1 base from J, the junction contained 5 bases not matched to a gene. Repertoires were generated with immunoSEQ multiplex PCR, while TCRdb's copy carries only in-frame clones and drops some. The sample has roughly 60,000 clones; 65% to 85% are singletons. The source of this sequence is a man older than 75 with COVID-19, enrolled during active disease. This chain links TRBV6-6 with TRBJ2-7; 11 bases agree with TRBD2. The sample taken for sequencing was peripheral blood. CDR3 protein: CASKTSGDSYEQYF. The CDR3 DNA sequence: TGTGCCAGTAAGACTAGCGGGGATTCCTACGAGCAGTACTTC.